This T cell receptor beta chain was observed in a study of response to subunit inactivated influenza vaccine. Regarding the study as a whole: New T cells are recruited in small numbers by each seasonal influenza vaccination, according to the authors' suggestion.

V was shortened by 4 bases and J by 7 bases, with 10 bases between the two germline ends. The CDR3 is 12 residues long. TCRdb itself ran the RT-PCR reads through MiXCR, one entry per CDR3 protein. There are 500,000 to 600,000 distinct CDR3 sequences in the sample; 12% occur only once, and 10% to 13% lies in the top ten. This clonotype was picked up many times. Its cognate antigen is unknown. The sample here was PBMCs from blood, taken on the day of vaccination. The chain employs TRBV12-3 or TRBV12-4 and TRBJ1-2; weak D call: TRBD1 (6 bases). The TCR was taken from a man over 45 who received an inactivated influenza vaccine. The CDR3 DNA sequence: TGTGCCAGCAGTTCGGGGACAAGTGGCTACACCTTC. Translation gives CASSSGTSGYTF.